A single sample is the source of the 25 T cell receptor beta chains below, sequenced in a study of shared clonotypes between healthy human individuals. Profiling relied on immunoSEQ multiplex PCR, and the TCRdb table lists in-frame clones only, not all of them. The repertoire holds about 1 million clones, around 76% seen once, with 1.2% to 1.5% in the top ten. Sequencing was performed on memory CD4+ T cells sorted from blood. Subset here: CD45RA-negative fraction. The receptors originated from a man younger than 35 in good health.

This rearrangement joins TRBV2 to TRBJ1-6; 7 bases align to TRBD1. V lost 7 bases to trimming and J lost 7 bases; unmatched junction nucleotides: 7. CDR1 and CDR2 from the germline V gene are SNHLY and FYNNEI. The CDR3 is made up of 14 amino acids. CDR3 protein: CASTLGQPNSPLHF. CDR3 nucleotides: TGTGCCAGCACCCTGGGACAGCCCAATTCACCCCTCCACTTT.

The chain couples TRBV28 to TRBJ1-2; TRBD1 agrees at 7 bases. CDR3 size: 16 residues. Germline V lookup: CDR1 MDHEN, CDR2 SYDVKM. Trimming removed 6 bases from V and 3 bases from J; junction bases left unmatched: 13. The CDR3, as DNA: TGTGCCAGCAGCAACCCGACAGGGTCAGGCCACTATGGCTACACCTTC. Its protein product is CASSNPTGSGHYGYTF.

The table lists this clone with a count of one. The chain is built from TRBV29-1 and TRBJ1-2; 8 bases are a match to TRBD1. The germline V gene has CDR1 SQVTM and CDR2 ANQGSEA. V lost 6 bases to trimming and J lost 8 bases; unmatched junction nucleotides: 11. CDR3 length: 13 residues. The CDR3 nucleotides are TGCAGCGTGAGGGACAGGCCGCCTTGGGGCTACACCTTC. This encodes CSVRDRPPWGYTF.

The V and J genes are TRBV5-5 and TRBJ1-2, with 8 bases fitting TRBD1. CDR3 size: 14 residues. Per germline, CDR1 SGHKS and CDR2 YYEKEE (reference sequence). Germline trimming cut 3 bases from V and 3 bases from J; bases unmatched to any gene: 4. CDR3 bases: TGTGCCAGCAGCTCCCGACAGGGGTACTATGGCTACACCTTC. Its translation is CASSSRQGYYGYTF.

In the case of this clone: One junction end does not reproduce the germline sequence, and a read error may be involved. V usage is TRBV19 and J usage is TRBJ1-2, with D tentatively TRBD1 (5 bases). Germline CDR1 and CDR2: LNHDA and SQIVND (reference sequence). The CDR3 runs to 15 residues. This chain's CDR3 is CASSLAGGQNFGYTF. DNA for the CDR3: TGTGCCAGTAGTCTGGCAGGAGGACAAAACTTTGGCTACACCTTC.

This chain uses TRBV19 with TRBJ2-6; D might be TRBD1 (6 bases). CDR1 and CDR2 from the germline V gene are LNHDA and SQIVND (reference sequence). This CDR3 region has 16 residues. V was shortened by 6 bases and J by 0 bases, with 12 bases between the two germline ends. CDR3 amino acids: CASRPTGTSGANVLTF. The CDR3 DNA follows: TGTGCCAGTAGGCCGACAGGCACCTCTGGGGCCAACGTCCTGACTTTC. Supplemented by reference TRBV19 and TRBJ2-6, the full variable domain reads DGGITQSPKYLFRKEGQNVTLSCEQNLNHDAMYWYRQDPGQGLRLIYYSQIVNDFQKGDIAEGYSVSREKKESFPLTVTSAQKNPTAFYLCASRPTGTSGANVLTFGAGSRLTVL.

The chain is built from TRBV6-1 and TRBJ1-5; 7 nucleotides line up with TRBD1. Germline V gene data show CDR1 as MNHNS and CDR2 as SASEGT. V gave up 3 bases and J gave up 0 bases; unmatched junction bases: 8. CDR3 length equals 17 residues. Written as DNA, the CDR3 is TGTGCCAGCAGTGACCGGACAGGAATGTATAGCAATCAGCCCCAGCATTTT. Translation: CASSDRTGMYSNQPQHF.

V gene TRBV6-5 combines with J gene TRBJ2-5; D is possibly TRBD2 (5 bases). The V end was cut by 6 bases, the J end by 1 base, with 15 bases between. The CDR3 contains 15 residues. Germline V gives CDR1 MNHEY, CDR2 SVGAGI. The chain's CDR3 is CASSLSTSSQETQYF. The CDR3 bases are TGTGCCAGCAGCCTTTCAACTAGTTCCCAAGAGACCCAGTACTTC.

The chain recombines TRBV18 with TRBJ2-3, with 10 nucleotides matching TRBD2. The CDR3 consists of 16 residues. The junction had 9 bases not matched to a gene; V was cut back by 5 bases and J by 4 bases. In germline, CDR1 is KGHSH, CDR2 LQKENI. The CDR3 loop is CASSSLAGLGSDTQYF. DNA for the CDR3: TGTGCCAGCTCATCACTAGCGGGGTTAGGGTCAGATACGCAGTATTTT.

This clone has more than one count but fewer than ten. This chain joins TRBV5-6 and TRBJ2-7, with TRBD1 as a possible D gene (5 bases). This CDR3 is built from 14 residues. Germline loops: CDR1 SGHDT, CDR2 YYEEEE. V was clipped by 0 bases and J by 2 bases, with 9 bases between them. The DNA for the CDR3 is TGTGCCAGCAGCTTGGGGACAACTACCTACGAGCAGTACTTC. It is translated as CASSLGTTTYEQYF.

This clone appeared once. The chain joins TRBV19 to TRBJ1-1; D is possibly TRBD1 (5 bases). This CDR3 contains 11 residues. The germline V and J ends were trimmed by 6 bases and 6 bases, with 8 bases remaining between them. Germline-derived CDR1 and CDR2 are LNHDA and SQIVND (reference sequence). Here the CDR3 DNA reads TGTGCCAGTAGGGGGGTGGCTGAAGCTTTCTTT. Translating it yields CASRGVAEAFF.

The V call is TRBV28, the J call TRBJ1-3; possibly TRBD1 for D (5 bases). V dropped 2 bases and J dropped 0 bases, with 8 bases sitting between them. This CDR3 is built from 15 residues. In germline, CDR1 is MDHEN, CDR2 SYDVKM. The CDR3 bases are TGTGCCAGCAGTTTAGGCGACAGCTCTGGAAACACCATATATTTT. It is translated as CASSLGDSSGNTIYF.

A note on this clone: At the DNA level, this CDR3 is encoded by other sequences in the same sample as well. The V gene is TRBV30, the J gene TRBJ1-1, with D uncertain. The CDR3 covers 13 residues. Between the trimmed V and J ends, which lost 0 bases and 1 base, there was a span of 6 bases. Germline CDR1 reads GTSNPN; CDR2 reads SVGIG (reference sequence). The CDR3 DNA reads as TGTGCCTGGAGTGTGGGGTCGAACACTGAAGCTTTCTTT. Translated: CAWSVGSNTEAFF. The variable domain in full, completed from reference TRBV30 and TRBJ1-1, reads SQTIHQWPATLVQPVGSPLSLECTVEGTSNPNLYWYRQAAGRGLQLLFYSVGIGQISSEVPQNLSASRPQDRQFILSSKKLLLSDSGFYLCAWSVGSNTEAFFGQGTRLTVV.

The chain carries TRBV2 and TRBJ1-1, with D unclear. V dropped 7 bases and J dropped 0 bases, with 6 bases sitting between them. Looked up from germline, CDR1 is SNHLY and CDR2 is FYNNEI. The CDR3 covers 12 residues. Here the CDR3 reads CASKRLNTEAFF. CDR3 nucleotides: TGTGCCAGCAAACGGTTGAACACTGAAGCTTTCTTT.

The chain uses TRBV7-9 and TRBJ2-2; a possible D gene is TRBD2 (5 bases). Trimming took off 7 bases at V and 4 bases at J, with 7 bases between the two ends. Germline V gene sequence: CDR1 SEHNR, CDR2 FQNEAQ (reference sequence). This CDR3 is 12 amino acids long. The CDR3 reads CASTRVTGELFF. CDR3 nucleotides: TGTGCCAGCACGCGGGTCACCGGGGAGCTGTTTTTT. Full variable domain (missing parts from reference TRBV7-9 and TRBJ2-2): DTGVSQNPRHKITKRGQNVTFRCDPISEHNRLYWYRQTLGQGPEFLTYFQNEAQLEKSRLLSDRFSAERPKGSFSTLEIQRTEQGDSAMYLCASTRVTGELFFGEGSRLTVL.

This chain links TRBV2 with TRBJ2-1, with TRBD1 identical over 9 bases. Trimming removed 6 bases from V and 2 bases from J; junction bases left unmatched: 5. There are 15 residues in the CDR3. CDR1 is SNHLY and CDR2 is FYNNEI in the germline V gene. As DNA, the CDR3 is TGTGCCAGCAGCCCCGACAGGGGGACCTACAATGAGCAGTTCTTC. It translates to CASSPDRGTYNEQFF.

The V gene is TRBV29-1, the J gene TRBJ2-3; a weak D match, TRBD2 (5 bases). This CDR3 comprises 13 residues. Germline-derived CDR1 and CDR2 are SQVTM and ANQGSEA. V dropped 4 bases and J dropped 2 bases, with 10 bases sitting between them. As DNA, the CDR3 is TGCAGCGTTGTGGTTAGCGCCACAGATACGCAGTATTTT. Translated: CSVVVSATDTQYF.

The chain employs TRBV6-1 and TRBJ2-7; D is perhaps TRBD1 (6 bases). Germline V gene data show CDR1 as MNHNS and CDR2 as SASEGT. Trimming removed 2 bases from V and 5 bases from J, with 19 bases in between. This CDR3 comprises 16 residues. CDR3 nucleotides: TGTGCCAGCAGTGAACCCTTCCGGACAGCCTTAAACGAGCAGTACTTC. Translation: CASSEPFRTALNEQYF.

The chain joins TRBV2 to TRBJ1-1; tentative D call: TRBD1 (5 bases). The CDR3 is made up of 15 amino acids. The germline gives CDR1 SNHLY, CDR2 FYNNEI. Trimming took 3 bases from V and 2 from J, leaving 13 bases between them. CDR3 coding DNA: TGTGCCAGCAGTGAGGAAGGGACGCCTAACACTGAAGCTTTCTTT. Protein sequence: CASSEEGTPNTEAFF.

V usage is TRBV4-1 and J usage is TRBJ2-1, with 9 bases fitting TRBD2. Germline CDR1 and CDR2: MGHRA and YSYEKL. The junction had 10 bases not matched to a gene; V was cut back by 2 bases and J by 5 bases. The CDR3 has 17 residues. The CDR3 is CASSQLGASGTHNEQFF. The CDR3 nucleotides are TGCGCCAGCAGCCAACTGGGGGCTAGCGGGACCCACAATGAGCAGTTCTTC.

This clone was detected only once. The rearrangement uses TRBV5-4 and TRBJ2-5; maybe TRBD2 (7 bases). The CDR3 has 14 residues. Germline assignment: CDR1 SGHNT and CDR2 YYREEE (reference sequence). V lost 0 bases and J lost 5, with 11 bases in between. CDR3 loop: CASSLDPGGETQYF. DNA of the CDR3: TGTGCCAGCAGCTTGGACCCGGGGGGCGAGACCCAGTACTTC.

The rearrangement links TRBV6-5 to TRBJ2-1; 10 bases are a match to TRBD2. V lost 0 bases, J lost 4 bases, and 3 bases stayed unmatched. Germline CDR1 and CDR2: MNHEY and SVGAGI. This CDR3 comprises 16 residues. CDR3 in amino acids: CASSYSVAGGYNEQFF. In DNA, the CDR3 is TGTGCCAGCAGTTACTCGGTAGCGGGAGGTTACAATGAGCAGTTCTTC.

This clone was recorded only once. This chain connects TRBV7-4 to TRBJ2-3; tentative D call: TRBD2 (7 bases). This CDR3 region has 12 residues. CDR1 and CDR2 (germline): SGHVT, SQSDAQ. The V and J ends lost 6 bases and 6 bases respectively, with 10 bases between them. The CDR3 DNA reads as TGTGCCAGCAGGGGGGGGCCCGATACGCAGTATTTT. Translation: CASRGGPDTQYF.

This chain links TRBV4-1 with TRBJ2-1; D gene ambiguous. The V end was cut by 1 base, the J end by 0 bases, with 10 bases between. Germline CDR1 and CDR2: MGHRA and YSYEKL. This CDR3 comprises 16 residues. This CDR3 is CASSQGRRTSYNEQFF. The CDR3 DNA reads as TGCGCCAGCAGCCAAGGTAGGCGCACCTCCTACAATGAGCAGTTCTTC.

Many counts were recorded for this clone. The J gene is TRBJ2-1, the V gene TRBV4-1, with unresolved D. CDR3 length: 17 amino acids. CDR1 and CDR2 (germline): MGHRA, YSYEKL. V was trimmed by 1 base and J by 0 bases, leaving 13 bases between them. In nucleotides, the CDR3 is TGCGCCAGCAGCCAAGTTGAATGGACGAGCTCCTACAATGAGCAGTTCTTC. Residues: CASSQVEWTSSYNEQFF.